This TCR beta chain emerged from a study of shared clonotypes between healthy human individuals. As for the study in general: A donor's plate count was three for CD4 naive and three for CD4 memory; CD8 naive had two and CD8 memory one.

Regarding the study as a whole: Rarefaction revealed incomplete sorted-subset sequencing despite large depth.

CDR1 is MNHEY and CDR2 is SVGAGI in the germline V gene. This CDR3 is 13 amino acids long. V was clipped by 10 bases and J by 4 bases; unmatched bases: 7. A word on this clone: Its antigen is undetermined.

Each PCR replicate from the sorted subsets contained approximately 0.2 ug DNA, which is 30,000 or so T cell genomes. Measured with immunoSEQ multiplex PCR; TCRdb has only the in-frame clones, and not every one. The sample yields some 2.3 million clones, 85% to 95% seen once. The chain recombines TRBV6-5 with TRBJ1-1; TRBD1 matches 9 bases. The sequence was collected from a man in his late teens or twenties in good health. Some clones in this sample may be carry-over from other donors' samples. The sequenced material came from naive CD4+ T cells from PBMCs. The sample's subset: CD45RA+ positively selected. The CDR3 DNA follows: TGTGCCACCAGGGACAGGGCGGCCACTGAAGCTTTCTTT. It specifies CATRDRAATEAFF.